This is a list of T cell receptor beta chains from one sample in a study of T cells in Graves' hyperthyroidism and ophthalmopathy. TCRdb called the multiplex PCR reads again in MiXCR, with one record for every CDR3 protein. In the table there are about 560,000 distinct CDR3 sequences, 15% to 19% of which are singletons. Sequenced: blood. Receptors were obtained from a woman aged 25 to 39 with Graves' hyperthyroidism. The CDR3 runs from the conserved cysteine through the conserved F or W. D genes are given only for firm matches. Some rows have no size entry. The others give once, few or many, or a class for an expanded clone.

J: TRBJ2-7
D: .
size: many
V: TRBV7-9
CDR3: CASSLGPGPGEQYF
DNA: TGTGCCAGCAGCTTAGGCCCAGGTCCCGGCGAGCAGTACTTC

J: TRBJ2-3
D: TRBD2
size: .
V: TRBV7-9
CDR3: CASSWKREEDTQYF
DNA: TGTGCCAGCAGCTGGAAGCGGGAGGAAGATACGCAGTATTTT

J: TRBJ2-1
D: .
size: .
V: TRBV4-3
CDR3: CASSQELQTNEQFF
DNA: TGCGCCAGCAGCCAAGAGTTACAAACCAATGAGCAGTTCTTC

J: TRBJ2-1
D: TRBD2
size: many
V: TRBV20-1
CDR3: CSARFAPGLAGGPRSYNEQFF
DNA: TGCAGTGCTAGATTCGCCCCGGGACTAGCGGGAGGGCCCCGCTCCTACAATGAGCAGTTCTTC

J: TRBJ2-5
D: .
size: many
V: TRBV11-2
CDR3: CASSPFSGPQETQYF
DNA: TGTGCCAGCAGCCCCTTCAGCGGGCCCCAAGAGACCCAGTACTTC

J: TRBJ1-5
D: .
size: few
V: TRBV12-3/TRBV12-4
CDR3: CASSPQPGRSNQPQHF
DNA: TGTGCCAGCAGCCCCCAACCGGGGAGGAGCAATCAGCCCCAGCATTTT

J: TRBJ1-3
D: TRBD1
size: few
V: TRBV20-1
CDR3: CSAREGGQVINTIYF
DNA: TGCAGTGCTAGAGAGGGAGGACAGGTCATAAACACCATATATTTT

J: TRBJ2-3
D: .
size: many
V: TRBV20-1
CDR3: CSARIFEGPVEDTQYF
DNA: TGCAGTGCTAGAATTTTTGAGGGGCCGGTCGAAGATACGCAGTATTTT

J: TRBJ1-1
D: .
size: many
V: TRBV10-1
CDR3: CASSRYRENTEAFF
DNA: TGCGCCAGCAGTCGGTACAGGGAGAACACTGAAGCTTTCTTT

J: TRBJ1-2
D: TRBD1
size: many
V: TRBV12-3/TRBV12-4
CDR3: CASSPDRALVYGGYTF
DNA: TGTGCCAGCAGTCCAGACAGGGCGCTTGTGTATGGAGGCTACACCTTC

J: TRBJ1-1
D: .
size: many
V: TRBV28
CDR3: CASSLFSLSVPEAFF
DNA: TGTGCCAGCAGTTTATTCTCCTTGTCGGTACCTGAAGCTTTCTTT

J: TRBJ2-7
D: .
size: many
V: TRBV18
CDR3: CASSPSIARTGSYEQYF
DNA: TGTGCCAGCTCCCCCTCCATTGCGCGGACCGGCTCCTACGAGCAGTACTTC

J: TRBJ1-5
D: TRBD1
size: many
V: TRBV18
CDR3: CASSPAGGTGAQHF
DNA: TGTGCCAGCTCACCAGCGGGGGGGACAGGAGCCCAGCATTTT

J: TRBJ2-7
D: .
size: many
V: TRBV7-8
CDR3: CASSSAREQYF
DNA: TGTGCCAGCAGCTCCGCACGCGAGCAGTACTTC

J: TRBJ1-5
D: .
size: .
V: TRBV7-2
CDR3: CASSLPTGPPYSNQPQHF
DNA: TGTGCCAGCAGCTTACCGACAGGTCCTCCATATAGCAATCAGCCCCAGCATTTT

J: TRBJ2-7
D: TRBD2
size: .
V: TRBV19
CDR3: CASSTLAGVHEQYF
DNA: TGTGCCAGTAGTACCCTAGCGGGAGTCCACGAGCAGTACTTC

J: TRBJ2-7
D: .
size: .
V: TRBV5-6
CDR3: CASSARGSYEQYF
DNA: TGTGCCAGCAGCGCCCGGGGTAGCTACGAGCAGTACTTC